This TCR beta chain was documented in a study of T cell repertoires in cytomegalovirus infection. The wider study: Public signatures in TCR beta pointed to CMV infection and matching HLA type. Study outcomes and limitations: Summed frequency of public TCR beta families distinguished CMV carriers with the relevant HLA. Across the ex vivo response, the dominant clonotypes were HLA-C-restricted CMV-specific TCR beta clonotypes.

V lost 3 bases, J lost 1 base, and 16 bases lay in between. Germline values: CDR1 SGDLS, CDR2 YYNGEE. The CDR3 spans 16 residues. Of note for this clonotype: Its antigen is as yet unknown.

A single record per CDR3 protein comes from TCRdb applying MiXCR to the reads. Of roughly 720,000 distinct CDR3 sequences in the sample, 35% were seen once. What was sequenced was PBMCs. This receptor was obtained from a human donor in good health (CMV status not recorded). Some clones in this sample may be carry-over from other donors' samples. The chain couples TRBV9 to TRBJ2-5; D perhaps matches TRBD1 (7 bases). CDR3 protein: CASSGQGGQPQETQYF. In DNA, the CDR3 is TGTGCCAGCAGCGGTCAGGGGGGCCAGCCCCAAGAGACCCAGTACTTC.